Here is one T cell receptor beta chain with its context. The data were obtained in a study of control samples from healthy donors and cancer patients. This CDR3 comprises 16 residues. V trimming: 5 bases; J trimming: 4 bases; junction bases outside the gene matches: 12. CDR1 is SGHAT and CDR2 is FQDESV in the germline V gene (reference sequence). Measured with immunoSEQ multiplex PCR; TCRdb has only the in-frame clones, and not every one. Here the sample spans fewer than 500,000 clones, roughly 90% being singletons. The receptor was derived from a man aged 35 to 55 with head and neck cancer. The sample was PBMCs. V is TRBV11-1 and J is TRBJ2-5; 8 bases agree with TRBD1. CDR3 region: CASSRLRGQGGETQYF. CDR3 in DNA: TGTGCCAGCAGCCGACTTCGTGGACAGGGAGGAGAGACCCAGTACTTC.